This T cell receptor beta chain is from a study of T cells after yellow fever vaccination. Whole-study findings and limits: At about 97% for CD4 and about 91% for CD8, most primary-vaccination clones showed up again after the booster.

This clonotype was counted ten times or more. TCRdb re-called the 5' RACE reads through MiXCR, storing one row per CDR3 protein. Of about 22,000 distinct CDR3 sequences listed, roughly 5.6% are singletons. The CDR3 runs to 14 residues. Germline-derived CDR1 and CDR2 are SGHAT and FQDESV (reference sequence). J gave up 14 bases and V 5 bases, and 8 bases lay outside the gene matches. This chain joins TRBV11-1 and TRBJ1-6; 11 nucleotides align to TRBD1. The sequence derives from a young man who received the YFV17D yellow fever vaccine. Sample: PBMCs, either bulk or a sorted T-cell subset (CD4+, CD8+, memory, or dextramer-sorted; not recorded which), taken roughly 45 days after the first yellow fever vaccination. CDR3 DNA sequence: TGTGCCAGCAGCAACGGACAGGGGGCGTATTCCCTCCACTTT. It specifies CASSNGQGAYSLHF.